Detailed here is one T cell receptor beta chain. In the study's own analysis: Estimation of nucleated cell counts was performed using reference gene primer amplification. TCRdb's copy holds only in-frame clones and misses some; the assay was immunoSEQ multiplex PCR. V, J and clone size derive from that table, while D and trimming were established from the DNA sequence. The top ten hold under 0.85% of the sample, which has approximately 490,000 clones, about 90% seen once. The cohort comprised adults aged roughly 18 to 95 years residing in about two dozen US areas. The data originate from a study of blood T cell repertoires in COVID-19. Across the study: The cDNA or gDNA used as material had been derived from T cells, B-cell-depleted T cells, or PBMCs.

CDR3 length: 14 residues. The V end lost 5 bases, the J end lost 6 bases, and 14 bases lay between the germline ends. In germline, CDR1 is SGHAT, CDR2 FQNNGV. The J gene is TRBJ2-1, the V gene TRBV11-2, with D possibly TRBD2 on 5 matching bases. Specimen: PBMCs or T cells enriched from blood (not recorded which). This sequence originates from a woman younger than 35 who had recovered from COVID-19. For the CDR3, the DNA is TGTGCCAGCAGCCCTGGGAGACTCGTCAATGAGCAGTTCTTC. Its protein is CASSPGRLVNEQFF. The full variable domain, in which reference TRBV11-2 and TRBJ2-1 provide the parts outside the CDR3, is EAGVAQSPRYKIIEKRQSVAFWCNPISGHATLYWYQQILGQGPKLLIQFQNNGVVDDSQLPKDRFSAERLKGVDSTLKIQPAKLEDSAVYLCASSPGRLVNEQFFGPGTRLTVL.